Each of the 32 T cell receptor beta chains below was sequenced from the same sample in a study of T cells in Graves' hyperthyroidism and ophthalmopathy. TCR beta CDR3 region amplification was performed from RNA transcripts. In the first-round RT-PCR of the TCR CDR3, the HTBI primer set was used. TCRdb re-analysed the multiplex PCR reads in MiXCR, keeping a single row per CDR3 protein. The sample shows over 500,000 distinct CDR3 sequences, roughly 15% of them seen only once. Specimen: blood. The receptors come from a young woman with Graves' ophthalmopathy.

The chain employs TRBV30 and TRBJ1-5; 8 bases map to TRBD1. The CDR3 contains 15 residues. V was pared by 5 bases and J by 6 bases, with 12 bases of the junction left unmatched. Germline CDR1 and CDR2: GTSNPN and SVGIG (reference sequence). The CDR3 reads CAWGATGTGGQPQHF. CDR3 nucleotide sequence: TGTGCCTGGGGGGCCACCGGGACAGGAGGTCAGCCCCAGCATTTT.

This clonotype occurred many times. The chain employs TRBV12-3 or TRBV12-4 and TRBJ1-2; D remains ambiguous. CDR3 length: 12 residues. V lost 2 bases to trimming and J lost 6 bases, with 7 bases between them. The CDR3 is CASSLRAHGYTF. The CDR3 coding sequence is TGTGCCAGCAGTTTAAGGGCTCATGGCTACACCTTC.

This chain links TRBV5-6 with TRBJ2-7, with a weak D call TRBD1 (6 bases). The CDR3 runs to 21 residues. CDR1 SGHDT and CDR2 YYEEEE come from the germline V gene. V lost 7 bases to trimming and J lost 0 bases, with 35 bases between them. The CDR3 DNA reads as TGTGCCAGCGTCGGTTCCGGTCCCGGTGGCGGACAGTTCCGTAGCTCCTACGAGCAGTACTTC. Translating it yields CASVGSGPGGGQFRSSYEQYF.

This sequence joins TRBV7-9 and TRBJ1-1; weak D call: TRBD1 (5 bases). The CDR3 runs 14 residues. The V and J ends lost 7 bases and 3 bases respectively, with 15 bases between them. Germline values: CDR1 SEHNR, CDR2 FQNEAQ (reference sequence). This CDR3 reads CASTRGAGDTEAFF. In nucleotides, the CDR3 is TGTGCCAGCACCCGAGGGGCTGGGGACACTGAAGCTTTCTTT.

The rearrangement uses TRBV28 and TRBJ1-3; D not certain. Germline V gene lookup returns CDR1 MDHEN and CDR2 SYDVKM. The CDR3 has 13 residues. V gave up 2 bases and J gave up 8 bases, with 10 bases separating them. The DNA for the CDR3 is TGTGCCAGCAGTTTAGGTTTTACGGACACCATATATTTT. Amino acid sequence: CASSLGFTDTIYF. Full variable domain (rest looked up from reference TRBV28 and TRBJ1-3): DVKVTQSSRYLVKRTGEKVFLECVQDMDHENMFWYRQDPGLGLRLIYFSYDVKMKEKGDIPEGYSVSREKKERFSLILESASTNQTSMYLCASSLGFTDTIYFGEGSWLTVV.

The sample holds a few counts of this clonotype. CDR3 sequence reads: CASSLASAGGEPQHF. CDR3 in DNA: TGTGCCAGCAGCTTAGCCTCGGCAGGCGGCGAGCCCCAGCATTTT. This rearrangement joins TRBV7-9 to TRBJ1-5; no firm D call. V was clipped by 0 bases and J by 8 bases, with 14 bases between them. The CDR3 totals 15 residues. Germline V gene lookup returns CDR1 SEHNR and CDR2 FQNEAQ (reference sequence).

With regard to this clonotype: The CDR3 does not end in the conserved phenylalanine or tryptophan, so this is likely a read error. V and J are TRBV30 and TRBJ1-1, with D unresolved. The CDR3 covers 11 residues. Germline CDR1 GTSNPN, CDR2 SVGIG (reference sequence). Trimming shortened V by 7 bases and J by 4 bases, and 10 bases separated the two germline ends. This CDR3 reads CASKGSTEAFL. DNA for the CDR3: TGTGCCTCAAAGGGTAGCACTGAAGCTTTCCTT.

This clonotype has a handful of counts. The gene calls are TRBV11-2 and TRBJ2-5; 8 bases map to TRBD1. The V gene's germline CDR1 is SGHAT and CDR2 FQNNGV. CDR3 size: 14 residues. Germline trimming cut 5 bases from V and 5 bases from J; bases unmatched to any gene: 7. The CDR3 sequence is CASSPTGAGETQYF. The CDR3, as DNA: TGTGCCAGCAGCCCGACAGGGGCGGGGGAGACCCAGTACTTC. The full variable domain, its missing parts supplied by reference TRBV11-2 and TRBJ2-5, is EAGVAQSPRYKIIEKRQSVAFWCNPISGHATLYWYQQILGQGPKLLIQFQNNGVVDDSQLPKDRFSAERLKGVDSTLKIQPAKLEDSAVYLCASSPTGAGETQYFGPGTRLLVL.

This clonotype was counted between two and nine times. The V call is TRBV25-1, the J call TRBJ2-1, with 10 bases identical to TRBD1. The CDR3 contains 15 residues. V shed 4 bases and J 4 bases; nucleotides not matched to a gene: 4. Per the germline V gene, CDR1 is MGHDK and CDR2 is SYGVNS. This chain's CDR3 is CASSGRGQGYNEQFF. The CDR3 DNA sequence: TGTGCCAGCAGTGGCCGGGGACAGGGGTACAATGAGCAGTTCTTC.

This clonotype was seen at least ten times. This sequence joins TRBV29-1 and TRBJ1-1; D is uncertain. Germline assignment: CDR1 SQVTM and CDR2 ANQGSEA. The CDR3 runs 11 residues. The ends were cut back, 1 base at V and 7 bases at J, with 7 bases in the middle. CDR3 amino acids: CSVEVQLEAFF. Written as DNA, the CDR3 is TGCAGCGTTGAAGTGCAGCTTGAAGCTTTCTTT.

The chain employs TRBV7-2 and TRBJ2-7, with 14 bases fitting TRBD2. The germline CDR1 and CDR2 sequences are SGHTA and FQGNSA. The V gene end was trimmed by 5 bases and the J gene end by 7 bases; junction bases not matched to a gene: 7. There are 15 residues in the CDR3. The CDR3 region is CASSTRLAGGPEQYF. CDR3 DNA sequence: TGTGCCAGCAGCACCAGACTAGCGGGAGGGCCAGAGCAGTACTTC.

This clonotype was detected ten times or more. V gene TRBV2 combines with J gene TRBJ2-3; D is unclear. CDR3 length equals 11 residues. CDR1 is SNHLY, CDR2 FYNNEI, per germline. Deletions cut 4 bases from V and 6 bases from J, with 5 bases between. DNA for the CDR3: TGTGCCAGCAGTGTTCAGGATACGCAGTATTTT. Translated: CASSVQDTQYF.

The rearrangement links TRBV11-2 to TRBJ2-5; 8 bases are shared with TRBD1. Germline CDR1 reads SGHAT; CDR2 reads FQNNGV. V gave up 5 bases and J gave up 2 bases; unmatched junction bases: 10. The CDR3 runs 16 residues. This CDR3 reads CASSTDRGSEQETQYF. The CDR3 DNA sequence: TGTGCCAGCAGCACCGACAGGGGATCCGAGCAAGAGACCCAGTACTTC.

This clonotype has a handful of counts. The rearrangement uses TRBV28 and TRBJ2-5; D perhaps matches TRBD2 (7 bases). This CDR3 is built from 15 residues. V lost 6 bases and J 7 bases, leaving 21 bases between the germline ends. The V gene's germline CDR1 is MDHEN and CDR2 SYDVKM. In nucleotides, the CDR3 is TGTGCCAGCAGAACCGGGGGGCAGGGAGGAGGGACCCAGTACTTC. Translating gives CASRTGGQGGGTQYF.

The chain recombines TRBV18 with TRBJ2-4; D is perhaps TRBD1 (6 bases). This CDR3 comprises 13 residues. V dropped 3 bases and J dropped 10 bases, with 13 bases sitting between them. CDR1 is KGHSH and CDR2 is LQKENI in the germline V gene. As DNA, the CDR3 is TGTGCCAGCTCACCTCGACAGGTAGAGATTCAGTACTTC. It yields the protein CASSPRQVEIQYF.

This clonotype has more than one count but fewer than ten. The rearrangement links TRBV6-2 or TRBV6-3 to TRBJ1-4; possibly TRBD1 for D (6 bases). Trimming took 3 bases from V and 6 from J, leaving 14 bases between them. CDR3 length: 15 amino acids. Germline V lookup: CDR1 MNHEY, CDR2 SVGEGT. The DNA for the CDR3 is TGTGCCAGCAGTTATGGGGACAAGACCCATGAAAAACTGTTTTTT. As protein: CASSYGDKTHEKLFF.

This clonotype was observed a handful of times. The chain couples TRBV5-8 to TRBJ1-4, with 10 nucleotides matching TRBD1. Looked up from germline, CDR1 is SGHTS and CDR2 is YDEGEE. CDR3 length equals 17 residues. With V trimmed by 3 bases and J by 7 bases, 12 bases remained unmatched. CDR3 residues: CASSSRQGAGSGEKLFF. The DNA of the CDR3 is TGTGCCAGCAGCTCCCGACAGGGGGCTGGTTCGGGTGAAAAACTGTTTTTT.

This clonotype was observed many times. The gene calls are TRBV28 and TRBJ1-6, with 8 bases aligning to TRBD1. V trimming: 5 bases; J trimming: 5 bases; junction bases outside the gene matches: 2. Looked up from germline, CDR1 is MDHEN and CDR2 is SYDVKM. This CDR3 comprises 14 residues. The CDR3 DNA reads TGTGCCAGCAGTGACAGGGGCGATAATTCACCCCTCCACTTT. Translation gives CASSDRGDNSPLHF.

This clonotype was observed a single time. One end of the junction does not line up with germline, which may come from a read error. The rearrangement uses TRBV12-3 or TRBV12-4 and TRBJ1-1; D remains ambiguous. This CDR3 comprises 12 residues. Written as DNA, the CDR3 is TGTGCCAGCAGTTTAAGTATCACTGGAGCTTTCTTT. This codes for CASSLSITGAFF.

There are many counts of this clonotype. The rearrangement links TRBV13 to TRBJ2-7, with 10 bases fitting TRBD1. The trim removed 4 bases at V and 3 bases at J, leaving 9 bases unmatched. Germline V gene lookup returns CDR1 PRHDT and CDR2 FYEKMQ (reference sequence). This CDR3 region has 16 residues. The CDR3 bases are TGTGCCAGCAGCTCAGGGGAGACAGGGGGCCGCTACGAGCAGTACTTC. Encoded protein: CASSSGETGGRYEQYF.

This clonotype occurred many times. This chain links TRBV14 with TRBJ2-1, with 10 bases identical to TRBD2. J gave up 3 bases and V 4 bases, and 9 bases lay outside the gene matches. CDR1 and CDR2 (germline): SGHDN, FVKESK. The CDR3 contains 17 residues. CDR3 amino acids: CASSLQWTSGRYNEQFF. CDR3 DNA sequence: TGTGCCAGCAGCCTTCAATGGACTAGCGGCCGCTACAATGAGCAGTTCTTC.

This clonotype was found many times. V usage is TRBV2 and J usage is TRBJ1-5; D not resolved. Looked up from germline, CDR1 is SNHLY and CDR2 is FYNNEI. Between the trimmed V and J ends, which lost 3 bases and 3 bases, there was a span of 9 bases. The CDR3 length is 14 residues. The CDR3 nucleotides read TGTGCCAGCAGTGATTTTCAGATCAATCAGCCCCAGCATTTT. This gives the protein CASSDFQINQPQHF.

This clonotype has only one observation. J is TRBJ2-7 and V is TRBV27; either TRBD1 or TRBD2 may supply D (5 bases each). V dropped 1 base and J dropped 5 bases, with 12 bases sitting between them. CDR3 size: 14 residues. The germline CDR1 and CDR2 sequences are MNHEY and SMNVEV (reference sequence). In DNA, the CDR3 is TGTGCCAGCAGTTTATTTGCAGGGACCCACGAGCAGTACTTC. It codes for CASSLFAGTHEQYF.

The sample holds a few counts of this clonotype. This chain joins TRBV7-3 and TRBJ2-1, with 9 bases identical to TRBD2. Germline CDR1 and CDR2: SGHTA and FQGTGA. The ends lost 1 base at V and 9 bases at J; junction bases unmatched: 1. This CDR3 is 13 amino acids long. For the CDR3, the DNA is TGTGCCAGCAGCTTAATGACTAGCGGTGAGCAGTTCTTC. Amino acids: CASSLMTSGEQFF. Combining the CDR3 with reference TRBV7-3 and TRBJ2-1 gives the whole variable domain GAGVSQTPSNKVTEKGKYVELRCDPISGHTALYWYRQSLGQGPEFLIYFQGTGAADDSGLPNDRFFAVRPEGSVSTLKIQRTERGDSAVYLCASSLMTSGEQFFGPGTRLTVL.

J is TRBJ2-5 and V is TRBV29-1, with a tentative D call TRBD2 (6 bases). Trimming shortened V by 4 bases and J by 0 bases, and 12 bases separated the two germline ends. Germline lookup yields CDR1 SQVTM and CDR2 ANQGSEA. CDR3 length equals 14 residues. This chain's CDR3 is CSVAGDVYQETQYF. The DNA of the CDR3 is TGCAGCGTTGCGGGGGATGTATACCAAGAGACCCAGTACTTC.

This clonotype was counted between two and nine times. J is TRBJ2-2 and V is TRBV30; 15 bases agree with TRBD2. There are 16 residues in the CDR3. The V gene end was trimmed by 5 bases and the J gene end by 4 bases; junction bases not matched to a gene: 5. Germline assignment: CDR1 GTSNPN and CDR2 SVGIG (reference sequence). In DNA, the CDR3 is TGTGCCTGGGGACTAGCGGGAGGGCCGGGCACCGGGGAGCTGTTTTTT. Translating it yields CAWGLAGGPGTGELFF. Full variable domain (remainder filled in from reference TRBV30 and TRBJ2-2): SQTIHQWPATLVQPVGSPLSLECTVEGTSNPNLYWYRQAAGRGLQLLFYSVGIGQISSEVPQNLSASRPQDRQFILSSKKLLLSDSGFYLCAWGLAGGPGTGELFFGEGSRLTVL.

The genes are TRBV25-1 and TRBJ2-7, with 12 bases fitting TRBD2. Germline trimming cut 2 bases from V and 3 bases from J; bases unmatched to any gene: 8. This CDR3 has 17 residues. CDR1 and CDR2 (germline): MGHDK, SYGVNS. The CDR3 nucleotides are TGTGCCAGCAGTGAAACCCTTGAGACTAGCGGGAGCTACGAGCAGTACTTC. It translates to CASSETLETSGSYEQYF.

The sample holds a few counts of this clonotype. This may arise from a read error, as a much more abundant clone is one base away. The CDR3 is CATSRGGQPQHF. The CDR3 region has the DNA TGTGCCACCAGCAGAGGGGGACAGCCCCAGCATTTT. The V and J genes are TRBV15 and TRBJ1-5; D is uncertain. This CDR3 spans 12 amino acids. Per the germline V gene, CDR1 is LNHNV and CDR2 is YYDKDF (reference sequence). With 1 base removed from V and 7 bases from J, the gap between germline ends came to 5 bases.

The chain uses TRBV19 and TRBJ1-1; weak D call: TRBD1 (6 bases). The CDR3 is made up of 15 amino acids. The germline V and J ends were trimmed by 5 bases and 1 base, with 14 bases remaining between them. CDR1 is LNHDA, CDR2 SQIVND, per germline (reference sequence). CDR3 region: CASSPRQETNTEAFF. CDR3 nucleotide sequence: TGTGCCAGTAGTCCCAGACAGGAGACGAACACTGAAGCTTTCTTT.

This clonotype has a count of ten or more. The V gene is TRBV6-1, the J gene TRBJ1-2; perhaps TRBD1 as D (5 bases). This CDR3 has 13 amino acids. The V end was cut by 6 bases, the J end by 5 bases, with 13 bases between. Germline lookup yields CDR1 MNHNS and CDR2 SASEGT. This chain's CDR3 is CASSDGGGYGYTF. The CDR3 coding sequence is TGTGCCAGCAGCGACGGGGGGGGATATGGCTACACCTTC.

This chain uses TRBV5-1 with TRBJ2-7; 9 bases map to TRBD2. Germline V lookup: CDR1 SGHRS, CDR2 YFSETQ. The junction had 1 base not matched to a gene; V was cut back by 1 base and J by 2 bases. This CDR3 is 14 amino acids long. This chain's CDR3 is CASSLSGGTYEQYF. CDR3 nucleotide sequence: TGCGCCAGCAGCTTGAGCGGGGGGACCTACGAGCAGTACTTC.

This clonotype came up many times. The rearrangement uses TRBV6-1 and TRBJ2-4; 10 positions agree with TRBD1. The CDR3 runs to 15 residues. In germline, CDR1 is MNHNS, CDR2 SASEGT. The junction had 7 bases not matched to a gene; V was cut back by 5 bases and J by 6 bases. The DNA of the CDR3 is TGTGCCAGCAGTCAACTCGGACAGGGGGGAAACATTCAGTACTTC. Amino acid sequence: CASSQLGQGGNIQYF.